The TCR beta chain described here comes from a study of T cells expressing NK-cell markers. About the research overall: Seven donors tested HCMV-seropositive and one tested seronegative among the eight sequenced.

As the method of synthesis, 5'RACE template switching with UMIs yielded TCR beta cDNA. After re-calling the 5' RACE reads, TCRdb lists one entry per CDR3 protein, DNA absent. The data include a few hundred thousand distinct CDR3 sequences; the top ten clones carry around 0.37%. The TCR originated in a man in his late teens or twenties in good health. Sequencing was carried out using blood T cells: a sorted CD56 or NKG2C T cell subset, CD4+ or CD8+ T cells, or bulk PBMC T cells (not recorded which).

CDR3 residues: CSARNRDRPYNEQFF. This chain uses TRBV20-1 with TRBJ2-1; the TCRdb D gene call, TRBD1, has no DNA to confirm it. Germline V gene lookup returns CDR1 DFQATT and CDR2 SNEGSKA (reference sequence). CDR3 length: 15 amino acids.